These 18 T cell receptor beta chains were sequenced from one sample in a study of cytomegalovirus exposure and HLA in healthy donors. PCR primers comprised 60 Vbeta and 13 Jbeta primers. Measured with immunoSEQ multiplex PCR; TCRdb has only the in-frame clones, and not every one. The table lists around 150,000 clones, approximately 80% of them singletons. The sample consisted of PBMCs. These TCRs come from a man aged 25-45 years in good health and CMV-seronegative.

The chain has TRBV7-9 and TRBJ1-1, with D possibly being TRBD1 (6 bases). V gave up 5 bases and J gave up 4 bases, with 17 bases separating them. Germline CDR1 and CDR2: SEHNR and FQNEAQ (reference sequence). This CDR3 region has 15 residues. CDR3 coding DNA: TGTGCCAGCAGCATTACCAGGGGTCGAGTCACTGAAGCTTTCTTT. Its protein product is CASSITRGRVTEAFF.

This clone was seen only once. CDR3 protein: CASSLFSGGEQYF. The CDR3 region has the DNA TGTGCCAGCAGCTTATTCTCCGGGGGGGAGCAGTACTTC. The V and J genes are TRBV7-2 and TRBJ2-7; 7 bases are a match to TRBD2. V was clipped by 2 bases and J by 7 bases; unmatched bases: 5. Germline lookup yields CDR1 SGHTA and CDR2 FQGNSA. The CDR3 has 13 residues.

The gene calls are TRBV5-6 and TRBJ1-1, with 9 nucleotides matching TRBD1. Germline V gives CDR1 SGHDT, CDR2 YYEEEE. Germline trimming cut 3 bases from V and 5 bases from J; bases unmatched to any gene: 5. The CDR3 runs to 14 residues. The CDR3 protein is CASSWGTGNTEAFF. The CDR3 DNA reads as TGTGCCAGCAGCTGGGGGACAGGGAATACTGAAGCTTTCTTT. The whole variable domain, remainder taken from reference TRBV5-6 and TRBJ1-1, is DAGVTQSPTHLIKTRGQQVTLRCSPKSGHDTVSWYQQALGQGPQFIFQYYEEEERQRGNFPDRFSGHQFPNYSSELNVNALLLGDSALYLCASSWGTGNTEAFFGQGTRLTVV.

The chain joins TRBV4-3 to TRBJ2-1; no definite D call. The V gene's germline CDR1 is LGHNA and CDR2 YSLEER. Trimming left V 4 bases short and J 6 bases short, with 16 bases between. The CDR3 is 15 residues long. CDR3: CASSRLDGFSNEQFF. In nucleotides, the CDR3 is TGCGCCAGCAGCCGACTCGACGGGTTTTCCAATGAGCAGTTCTTC.

The chain couples TRBV6-5 to TRBJ1-1; D gene unclear. The V gene lost 0 bases and the J gene lost 5 bases, with 7 bases spanning the gap. The CDR3 loop spans 13 amino acids. CDR1 MNHEY and CDR2 SVGAGI come from the germline V gene. DNA of the CDR3: TGTGCCAGCAGTTACTCCCGGTGGACTGAAGCTTTCTTT. As protein: CASSYSRWTEAFF.

This clone was recorded a few times. V and J are TRBV5-6 and TRBJ1-1; tentative D call: TRBD1 (5 bases). This CDR3 comprises 15 residues. Trimming shortened V by 2 bases and J by 2 bases, and 13 bases separated the two germline ends. The germline V gene has CDR1 SGHDT and CDR2 YYEEEE. As DNA, the CDR3 is TGTGCCAGCAGCTTTAGTGGGGCGTACAACACTGAAGCTTTCTTT. Its translation: CASSFSGAYNTEAFF. Full variable domain (remainder filled in from reference TRBV5-6 and TRBJ1-1): DAGVTQSPTHLIKTRGQQVTLRCSPKSGHDTVSWYQQALGQGPQFIFQYYEEEERQRGNFPDRFSGHQFPNYSSELNVNALLLGDSALYLCASSFSGAYNTEAFFGQGTRLTVV.

The sample holds a few counts of this clone. This chain links TRBV6-5 with TRBJ2-5; perhaps TRBD1 as D (6 bases). CDR1 MNHEY and CDR2 SVGAGI come from the germline V gene. V gave up 6 bases and J gave up 4 bases, with 18 bases separating them. This CDR3 is 15 amino acids long. The CDR3 sequence: CASRPSAGARETQYF. CDR3 DNA: TGTGCCAGCAGGCCTTCCGCAGGGGCTCGAGAGACCCAGTACTTC.

This clone has only one observation. One end of the junction fails to match germline, which may point to a read error. This rearrangement joins TRBV7-9 to TRBJ2-3; D uncertain. The CDR3 spans 14 residues. The V gene's germline CDR1 is SEHNR and CDR2 FQNEAQ (reference sequence). The chain's CDR3 is CSSSPLWASDTQYF. CDR3 sequence (DNA): TGTTCCAGCAGCCCCCTCTGGGCCTCAGATACGCAGTATTTT.

The chain recombines TRBV28 with TRBJ2-7, with 10 bases lining up with TRBD2. Germline trimming cut 2 bases from V and 5 bases from J; bases unmatched to any gene: 9. In germline, CDR1 is MDHEN, CDR2 SYDVKM. The CDR3 totals 16 residues. The CDR3 DNA sequence: TGTGCCAGCAGTTTAGCCGCGGCTAGCGGGAGCCACGAGCAGTACTTC. It codes for CASSLAAASGSHEQYF. Together with reference TRBV28 and TRBJ2-7, the CDR3 gives the full variable domain: DVKVTQSSRYLVKRTGEKVFLECVQDMDHENMFWYRQDPGLGLRLIYFSYDVKMKEKGDIPEGYSVSREKKERFSLILESASTNQTSMYLCASSLAAASGSHEQYFGPGTRLTVT.

Only one count was recorded for this clone. The V and J genes are TRBV5-1 and TRBJ2-1; 12 bases agree with TRBD2. V trimming: 4 bases; J trimming: 7 bases; junction bases outside the gene matches: 9. CDR1 is SGHRS, CDR2 YFSETQ, per germline. CDR3 length: 16 amino acids. The CDR3, as DNA: TGCGCCAGCAGCGACACTCTAGCGGGAGGGCTAAATGAGCAGTTCTTC. Its translation is CASSDTLAGGLNEQFF.

The rearrangement joins TRBV18 to TRBJ2-5; D is possibly TRBD1 (5 bases). This CDR3 is built from 14 residues. With 0 bases removed from V and 5 bases from J, the gap between germline ends came to 10 bases. CDR1 and CDR2 from the germline V gene are KGHSH and LQKENI. CDR3 DNA sequence: TGTGCCAGCTCACCACCGTCAGGGTTGGAGACCCAGTACTTC. The encoded protein is CASSPPSGLETQYF.

The chain uses TRBV27 and TRBJ2-2, with a possible D match to TRBD1 (8 bases). From germline, CDR1 is MNHEY and CDR2 SMNVEV (reference sequence). Trimming took 1 base from V and 2 from J, leaving 20 bases between them. The CDR3 contains 19 residues. CDR3 sequence: CASSLLGQAGQDNTGELFF. DNA of the CDR3: TGTGCCAGCAGTTTATTGGGACAAGCGGGACAGGACAACACCGGGGAGCTGTTTTTT.

This clone was found once. This same CDR3 is encoded by further DNA sequences in the sample. V usage is TRBV18 and J usage is TRBJ2-7; 11 bases agree with TRBD2. Germline CDR1 is KGHSH and CDR2 is LQKENI. The CDR3 loop spans 15 amino acids. The V segment lost 6 bases and the J segment 3 bases; nucleotides outside the gene matches: 7. The CDR3, as DNA: TGTGCCAGCTCGCCGCGGACTAGCGGGTACTACGAGCAGTACTTC. Its protein product is CASSPRTSGYYEQYF.

This chain uses TRBV7-6 with TRBJ1-1, with 9 bases identical to TRBD1. In germline, CDR1 is SGHVS, CDR2 FNYEAQ. CDR3 size: 16 residues. The J segment lost 4 bases and the V segment lost 5 bases, leaving 11 bases of the junction unmatched. This CDR3 is CASSPDPTGGATEAFF. CDR3 coding DNA: TGTGCCAGCAGCCCGGACCCGACAGGGGGGGCCACTGAAGCTTTCTTT.

The rearrangement joins TRBV28 to TRBJ1-4; the match to TRBD1 covers 12 bases. Germline CDR1 is MDHEN and CDR2 is SYDVKM. This CDR3 spans 17 amino acids. With V trimmed by 5 bases and J by 4 bases, 8 bases remained unmatched. The CDR3 region is CASSAGTGGLGNEKLFF. As DNA, the CDR3 is TGTGCCAGCAGTGCCGGGACAGGGGGCTTGGGTAATGAAAAACTGTTTTTT.

CDR3 DNA: TGTGCCAGCAGTCGGATTAGCAACACCAAAAACATTCAGTACTTC. It translates to CASSRISNTKNIQYF. The chain employs TRBV27 and TRBJ2-4; no definite D call. CDR1 and CDR2 from the germline V gene are MNHEY and SMNVEV (reference sequence). This CDR3 spans 15 amino acids. V lost 5 bases and J 2 bases, leaving 13 bases between the germline ends.

The chain couples TRBV5-1 to TRBJ2-2; 9 bases are a match to TRBD2. CDR3 length: 17 amino acids. Losses at the gene ends were 5 bases for V and 1 base for J; bases not matched to a gene: 9. Germline V gene data show CDR1 as SGHRS and CDR2 as YFSETQ. This CDR3 is CASRATASGMNTGELFF. CDR3 nucleotides: TGCGCCAGCAGGGCAACGGCTAGCGGGATGAACACCGGGGAGCTGTTTTTT.

The chain carries TRBV6-4 and TRBJ2-1; D perhaps matches TRBD2 (6 bases). The germline gives CDR1 MRHNA, CDR2 SNTAGT. CDR3 length: 15 residues. V dropped 4 bases and J dropped 2 bases, with 12 bases sitting between them. This CDR3 reads CASSGRAGTYNEQFF. Here the CDR3 DNA reads TGTGCCAGCAGTGGGAGAGCGGGCACCTACAATGAGCAGTTCTTC.